Sequencing of this T cell receptor (beta chain) was carried out in a study of T cells in Graves' hyperthyroidism and ophthalmopathy. Study conclusions and caveats: The model foresaw ophthalmopathy a median around 6 months prior to onset.

Amplification yielded TCR beta CDR3 regions, with RNA transcripts as the source. The HTBI primer set was used in a first-round RT-PCR of the TCR CDR3. TCRdb reanalysed the multiplex PCR reads using MiXCR and keeps one entry per CDR3 protein. The sample holds around 450,000 distinct CDR3 sequences, less than 20% seen once. Graves' hyperthyroidism was deemed stable absent ophthalmopathy progression within 18 months. In germline, CDR1 is SGHRS, CDR2 YFSETQ. V was shortened by 4 bases and J by 4 bases, with 14 bases between the two germline ends. The CDR3 is 14 residues long. In the case of this clonotype: Its antigen is unidentified.

The chain employs TRBV5-1 and TRBJ2-5; a possible D gene is TRBD1 (6 bases). The origin of this receptor is a woman in her late teens or twenties with Graves' hyperthyroidism. Sequenced: blood. CDR3 protein: CASSRSKGVETQYF. Here the CDR3 DNA reads TGCGCCAGCAGCAGATCGAAGGGGGTAGAGACCCAGTACTTC. The full variable domain, completed using reference TRBV5-1 and TRBJ2-5, is KAGVTQTPRYLIKTRGQQVTLSCSPISGHRSVSWYQQTPGQGLQFLFEYFSETQRNKGNFPGRFSGRQFSNSRSEMNVSTLELGDSALYLCASSRSKGVETQYFGPGTRLLVL.